These 30 T cell receptor beta chains originate from one sample sequenced in a study of blood T cell repertoires in COVID-19. Sequenced by immunoSEQ multiplex PCR; TCRdb stores in-frame clones only, minus some. The profile shows 200,000 to 250,000 clones, around four fifths of them singletons. The sequencing input was peripheral blood. All receptors come from a woman in her seventies with COVID-19, enrolled during active disease.

The chain combines TRBV7-2 with TRBJ1-3; TRBD1 might be the D (5 bases). V was shortened by 5 bases and J by 0 bases, with 11 bases between the two germline ends. Germline V gene lookup returns CDR1 SGHTA and CDR2 FQGNSA. This CDR3 is 15 amino acids long. CDR3 residues: CASSPYGGSGNTIYF. The CDR3 DNA follows: TGTGCCAGCAGCCCCTACGGGGGCTCTGGAAACACCATATATTTT.

The chain carries TRBV19 and TRBJ2-7; TRBD2 agrees at 13 bases. The CDR3 extends over 20 amino acids. Trimming at V came to 4 bases and at J to 0 bases, leaving 15 bases not matched to a gene. The germline gives CDR1 LNHDA, CDR2 SQIVND (reference sequence). The CDR3 region has the DNA TGTGCCAGTAGTACCAGGACTAGCGGGAGCGCCGATCAAAGCTCCTACGAGCAGTACTTC. Translating it yields CASSTRTSGSADQSSYEQYF.

The chain is built from TRBV27 and TRBJ2-3; 9 bases are shared with TRBD1. V lost 4 bases and J lost 11; bases outside the gene matches: 10. The CDR3 contains 14 residues. Germline lookup yields CDR1 MNHEY and CDR2 SMNVEV (reference sequence). The CDR3 reads CASSSPGTGFRQYF. CDR3 coding DNA: TGTGCCAGCAGTTCCCCCGGGACAGGGTTTCGGCAGTATTTT.

The V gene is TRBV5-1, the J gene TRBJ2-3; TRBD2 aligns across 10 bases. CDR3 length: 15 amino acids. J lost 3 bases, V lost 4 bases, and 5 bases had no gene match. The germline V gene encodes CDR1 SGHRS and CDR2 YFSETQ. This CDR3 reads CASSVAGGGTDTQYF. As DNA, the CDR3 is TGCGCCAGCAGCGTAGCGGGAGGCGGGACAGATACGCAGTATTTT.

The CDR3 DNA is TGTGCCAGCAGCTTAGATCCGGTCTACACTGAAGCTTTCTTT. Translation: CASSLDPVYTEAFF. V gene TRBV7-2 combines with J gene TRBJ1-1; D gene ambiguous. The V gene's germline CDR1 is SGHTA and CDR2 FQGNSA. The CDR3 consists of 14 residues. The ends were cut back, 1 base at V and 3 bases at J, with 9 bases in the middle. The whole variable domain, filled in from reference TRBV7-2 and TRBJ1-1, reads GAGVSQSPSNKVTEKGKDVELRCDPISGHTALYWYRQSLGQGLEFLIYFQGNSAPDKSGLPSDRFSAERTGGSVSTLTIQRTQQEDSAVYLCASSLDPVYTEAFFGQGTRLTVV.

The chain couples TRBV21-1 to TRBJ2-7; the table gives TRBD1 as D, unverified against the DNA. TRBV21-1 is marked as a pseudogene. This CDR3 is 17 amino acids long. In nucleotides, the CDR3 is TGTGCCAGCAGCAAAGCGAACGGGACAGTTTACTCCTACGAGCAGTACTTC. Translating gives CASSKANGTVYSYEQYF.

This clone was seen more than once but under ten times. This rearrangement joins TRBV5-5 to TRBJ1-6; no reliable D call. Trimming took off 0 bases at V and 8 bases at J, with 9 bases between the two ends. This CDR3 comprises 14 residues. CDR1 is SGHKS and CDR2 is YYEKEE in the germline V gene (reference sequence). The CDR3, as DNA: TGTGCCAGCAGCTTGGTTACTAGGGATTCACCCCTCCACTTT. This sequence encodes CASSLVTRDSPLHF.

The rearrangement links TRBV5-5 to TRBJ1-1, with D possibly matching TRBD1 (5 bases). The V and J ends lost 4 bases and 5 bases respectively, with 15 bases between them. Germline lookup yields CDR1 SGHKS and CDR2 YYEKEE (reference sequence). This CDR3 comprises 14 residues. The DNA for the CDR3 is TGTGCCAGCAGCCATTACGGGGAGGGGACTGAAGCTTTCTTT. Residues: CASSHYGEGTEAFF.

V gene TRBV15 combines with J gene TRBJ2-7, with 11 bases lining up with TRBD1. This CDR3 has 18 amino acids. The V gene end was trimmed by 2 bases and the J gene end by 9 bases; junction bases not matched to a gene: 18. In germline, CDR1 is LNHNV, CDR2 YYDKDF (reference sequence). CDR3 coding DNA: TGTGCCACCAGCAGAACAGGACAGGGGGCCCTACTCGGCGTGAGGCAGTACTTC. Its protein is CATSRTGQGALLGVRQYF.

The gene calls are TRBV9 and TRBJ2-1; 8 bases fit TRBD2. CDR1 and CDR2 (germline): SGDLS, YYNGEE. CDR3 length: 16 residues. V lost 0 bases and J lost 6; bases outside the gene matches: 8. The CDR3 bases are TGTGCCAGCAGCGTAGGGTCCAGCGGGAGAACCAATGAGCAGTTCTTC. Translated, it gives CASSVGSSGRTNEQFF.

The chain links TRBV5-1 to TRBJ2-2; D remains ambiguous. CDR1 and CDR2 (germline): SGHRS, YFSETQ. This CDR3 has 17 residues. Trimming removed 0 bases from V and 4 bases from J, with 16 bases in between. CDR3 sequence: CASSLEMAYSITGELFF. The CDR3 DNA reads as TGCGCCAGCAGCTTGGAGATGGCCTACAGCATCACCGGGGAGCTGTTTTTT.

The chain combines TRBV6-5 with TRBJ1-4; D remains ambiguous. The CDR3 spans 16 residues. V was shortened by 0 bases and J by 3 bases, with 11 bases between the two germline ends. CDR1 and CDR2 from the germline V gene are MNHEY and SVGAGI. For the CDR3, the DNA is TGTGCCAGCAGTTACTCTTCAGTACGGGCTAATGAAAAACTGTTTTTT. Its translation is CASSYSSVRANEKLFF.

This chain links TRBV11-3 with TRBJ2-1; no clear D. The V and J ends lost 0 bases and 4 bases respectively, with 7 bases between them. The CDR3 spans 14 residues. Per the germline V gene, CDR1 is SGHNT and CDR2 is YENEEA. CDR3 amino acids: CASSLEFPYNEQFF. The CDR3 region has the DNA TGTGCCAGCAGCTTAGAGTTCCCTTACAATGAGCAGTTCTTC.

The chain uses TRBV6-2 or TRBV6-3 and TRBJ2-7, with 9 bases that match TRBD2. V lost 6 bases, J lost 2 bases, and 8 bases stayed unmatched. The CDR3 runs to 15 residues. The germline gives CDR1 MNHEY, CDR2 SVGEGT. CDR3 residues: CASSRRLAEAYEQYF. Here the CDR3 DNA reads TGTGCCAGCAGCCGTCGACTAGCGGAAGCCTACGAGCAGTACTTC.

J is TRBJ2-2 and V is TRBV9; 12 bases agree with TRBD2. Germline loops: CDR1 SGDLS, CDR2 YYNGEE. Trimming at V came to 2 bases and at J to 0 bases, leaving 8 bases not matched to a gene. CDR3 length equals 19 residues. The CDR3 region is CASSVTGTSGWSNTGELFF. The CDR3, as DNA: TGTGCCAGCAGCGTCACCGGGACTAGCGGGTGGTCGAACACCGGGGAGCTGTTTTTT.

This sequence joins TRBV28 and TRBJ1-2; tentative D call: TRBD1 (5 bases). V was clipped by 5 bases and J by 6 bases, with 13 bases between them. The CDR3 extends over 13 amino acids. The germline V gene encodes CDR1 MDHEN and CDR2 SYDVKM. CDR3 sequence reads: CASSLPKGHGYTF. CDR3 sequence (DNA): TGTGCCAGCAGTCTCCCTAAGGGGCATGGCTACACCTTC.

The gene calls are TRBV6-6 and TRBJ2-2, with 9 positions matching TRBD1. Germline CDR1 and CDR2: MNHNY and SVGAGI (reference sequence). After removal of 5 bases from V and 5 bases from J, the junction contained 3 bases not matched to a gene. This CDR3 spans 14 amino acids. In nucleotides, the CDR3 is TGTGCCAGCAGTAGGGACAGGGAGACCGGGGAGCTGTTTTTT. Translation: CASSRDRETGELFF.

J is TRBJ2-2 and V is TRBV9; 13 positions match TRBD2. The CDR3 loop spans 18 amino acids. J lost 4 bases, V lost 4 bases, and 10 bases had no gene match. CDR1 is SGDLS and CDR2 is YYNGEE in the germline V gene. The DNA of the CDR3 is TGTGCCAGCAGCCCTCGGACTAGCGGGAGCAGGATCACCGGGGAGCTGTTTTTT. Residues: CASSPRTSGSRITGELFF.

This chain uses TRBV5-4 with TRBJ2-1; tentatively, D is TRBD2 (6 bases). The CDR3 contains 14 residues. Looked up from germline, CDR1 is SGHNT and CDR2 is YYREEE (reference sequence). Trimming cost V 4 bases and J 4 bases, with 12 bases left between them. The CDR3, as DNA: TGTGCCAGCAGCCCGGGAGAGATTTACAATGAGCAGTTCTTC. Encoded protein: CASSPGEIYNEQFF.

DNA of the CDR3: TGTGCCAGCAGCTTACAGGGGGCCGGAAACACCATATATTTT. It encodes CASSLQGAGNTIYF. This chain links TRBV5-4 with TRBJ1-3; 9 bases line up with TRBD1. V shed 2 bases, J shed 4 bases, and the junction held 1 base outside the gene matches. This CDR3 is built from 14 residues. CDR1 and CDR2 from the germline V gene are SGHNT and YYREEE (reference sequence).

The V and J genes are TRBV11-2 and TRBJ2-7, with TRBD2 matching 10 bases. The CDR3 totals 15 residues. Germline lookup yields CDR1 SGHAT and CDR2 FQNNGV. V lost 6 bases, J lost 4 bases, and 9 bases stayed unmatched. CDR3 loop: CASSTASGRGYEQYF. CDR3 in DNA: TGTGCCAGCAGTACAGCGAGCGGGAGGGGGTACGAGCAGTACTTC.

The CDR3 region has the DNA TGCGCCAGCAGCCAAGAGAAAGCGGGAGAGGATGAGCAGTTCTTC. Protein: CASSQEKAGEDEQFF. V and J are TRBV4-3 and TRBJ2-1, with 8 positions matching TRBD2. CDR1 and CDR2 from the germline V gene are LGHNA and YSLEER. The trim removed 0 bases at V and 8 bases at J, leaving 6 bases unmatched. The CDR3 totals 15 residues.

V is TRBV5-1 and J is TRBJ1-1, with D tentatively TRBD1 (6 bases). The ends were cut back, 0 bases at V and 12 bases at J, with 15 bases in the middle. The CDR3 length is 13 residues. Germline CDR1 reads SGHRS; CDR2 reads YFSETQ. In DNA form, the CDR3 reads TGCGCCAGCAGCTTGGTCGGCGGACAGTCGACTTTCTTT. It yields the protein CASSLVGGQSTFF.

The chain is built from TRBV27 and TRBJ2-7, with 9 bases matching TRBD2. The CDR3 has 16 amino acids. Germline assignment: CDR1 MNHEY and CDR2 SMNVEV (reference sequence). V trimming: 1 base; J trimming: 2 bases; junction bases outside the gene matches: 6. CDR3 in amino acids: CASSLFAGGQAYEQYF. Here the CDR3 DNA reads TGTGCCAGCAGTTTATTCGCGGGAGGGCAAGCCTACGAGCAGTACTTC.

The V and J genes are TRBV5-8 and TRBJ2-1; D is uncertain. The V gene's germline CDR1 is SGHTS and CDR2 YDEGEE. V was pared by 0 bases and J by 10 bases, with 5 bases between. The CDR3 sequence is 11 residues long. Written as DNA, the CDR3 is TGTGCCAGCAGCTTGGTCCCAGAGCAGTTCTTC. It specifies CASSLVPEQFF.

The chain joins TRBV13 to TRBJ2-3; a weak D match, TRBD1 (5 bases). There are 16 residues in the CDR3. With 1 base removed from V and 5 bases from J, the gap between germline ends came to 16 bases. Germline CDR1 and CDR2: PRHDT and FYEKMQ (reference sequence). CDR3 bases: TGTGCCAGCAGCTTAGAGAGTGTAGGGGTGGAAGATACGCAGTATTTT. Protein: CASSLESVGVEDTQYF.

This clone was counted once. The J gene is TRBJ2-1, the V gene TRBV4-3, with 7 bases identical to TRBD2. CDR1 is LGHNA, CDR2 YSLEER, per germline. The CDR3 sequence is 15 residues long. V was pared by 8 bases and J by 3 bases, with 10 bases of the junction left unmatched. The DNA for the CDR3 is TGCGCCAGCGGGGAATGGGCGGGAGTCTACAATGAGCAGTTCTTC. It yields the protein CASGEWAGVYNEQFF.

J is TRBJ2-2 and V is TRBV14, with a possible D match to TRBD2 (5 bases). The V end lost 1 base, the J end lost 7 bases, and 13 bases lay between the germline ends. Germline V gene sequence: CDR1 SGHDN, CDR2 FVKESK. This CDR3 contains 15 residues. CDR3 in DNA: TGTGCCAGCAGCCAAGCCGGGATAAGAGGCGGGGAGCTGTTTTTT. Translating it yields CASSQAGIRGGELFF.

The sample holds a few counts of this clone. The rearrangement uses TRBV2 and TRBJ2-2; D ambiguous. V lost 6 bases and J lost 0, with 14 bases in between. CDR3 length: 16 amino acids. The germline CDR1 and CDR2 sequences are SNHLY and FYNNEI. The CDR3 nucleotides read TGTGCCAGCAGCAGACTTACGAACGCGAACACCGGGGAGCTGTTTTTT. This translates into CASSRLTNANTGELFF.

This clone was observed once. Written as DNA, the CDR3 is TGCAGTGCTAGTTCCACAGGACAGGGGGTGTACGAGCAGTACTTC. The encoded protein is CSASSTGQGVYEQYF. The chain has TRBV20-1 and TRBJ2-7; TRBD1 matches at 10 bases. Germline CDR1 DFQATT, CDR2 SNEGSKA (reference sequence). Germline trimming cut 3 bases from V and 4 bases from J; bases unmatched to any gene: 9. The CDR3 totals 15 residues.